One sample yielded the 21 T cell receptor beta chains listed below, sequenced in a study of CD8+ T cells in alopecia areata. RNA, once extracted, was reverse transcribed into cDNA for use as the sequencing template. Data came from immunoSEQ multiplex PCR; TCRdb stores just in-frame clones and leaves some out. The data hold about 200,000 clones, with approximately 60% observed a single time. The sample's treatment: oral pan-JAK inhibitor, 5-10 mg twice daily. The source was CD4+ T cells sorted from blood, collected at week 4, from a patient treated with tofacitinib. The source is a human donor with alopecia areata.

The V gene is TRBV2, the J gene TRBJ1-1; TRBD1 is a possible D gene (6 bases). The CDR3 totals 16 residues. Deletions cut 6 bases from V and 5 bases from J, with 22 bases between. From germline, CDR1 is SNHLY and CDR2 FYNNEI. The CDR3 bases are TGTGCCAGCAGCGGCGCGACGGGGGGCTCGGGTACTGAAGCTTTCTTT. Protein sequence: CASSGATGGSGTEAFF.

The V gene is TRBV5-1, the J gene TRBJ1-2; D remains unclear. The CDR3 spans 15 residues. Per germline, CDR1 SGHRS and CDR2 YFSETQ. V lost 2 bases and J lost 6, with 17 bases in between. In nucleotides, the CDR3 is TGCGCCAGCAGCTTTTTTCCCCCTCGCTGGGATGGCTACACCTTC. As protein: CASSFFPPRWDGYTF.

This clone turned up a few times. V is TRBV29-1 and J is TRBJ2-5, with TRBD1 matching over 11 bases. V was clipped by 8 bases and J by 3 bases; unmatched bases: 2. The germline V gene encodes CDR1 SQVTM and CDR2 ANQGSEA. CDR3 size: 12 residues. In DNA form, the CDR3 reads TGCAGCATGGGACAGGGGGAAGAGACCCAGTACTTC. Its protein is CSMGQGEETQYF.

This chain uses TRBV19 with TRBJ1-2; D is uncertain. CDR1 LNHDA and CDR2 SQIVND come from the germline V gene (reference sequence). V gave up 7 bases and J gave up 7 bases, with 22 bases separating them. This CDR3 has 15 amino acids. CDR3 nucleotides: TGTGCCAGTACCGGGAGAATGGCCCTCCCGTCTGGCTACACCTTC. Amino acid sequence: CASTGRMALPSGYTF.

This clone was seen a handful of times. The genes are TRBV29-1 and TRBJ1-4; 9 nucleotides line up with TRBD1. This CDR3 region has 14 residues. The J segment lost 8 bases and the V segment lost 7 bases, leaving 11 bases of the junction unmatched. The V gene's germline CDR1 is SQVTM and CDR2 ANQGSEA. The CDR3 protein is CSASLGQGGEKLFF. The CDR3 nucleotides are TGCAGCGCCTCTCTGGGACAGGGTGGAGAAAAACTGTTTTTT.

The gene calls are TRBV30 and TRBJ1-2; D not resolved. The germline V gene has CDR1 GTSNPN and CDR2 SVGIG (reference sequence). The CDR3 contains 13 residues. The V and J ends lost 0 bases and 1 base respectively, with 6 bases between them. The CDR3 spells CAWSVDVNYGYTF. DNA of the CDR3: TGTGCCTGGAGTGTGGACGTTAACTATGGCTACACCTTC.

The chain is built from TRBV7-2 and TRBJ2-3; a weak D match, TRBD2 (6 bases). V lost 8 bases and J lost 0, with 15 bases in between. The length of the CDR3 is 15 residues. Germline lookup yields CDR1 SGHTA and CDR2 FQGNSA. DNA of the CDR3: TGTGCCAGCGGTAGAACGGGGGTTAGCACAGATACGCAGTATTTT. Amino acids: CASGRTGVSTDTQYF.

This clone was seen only once. The chain joins TRBV7-2 to TRBJ2-7, with D perhaps TRBD1 or TRBD2 (5 bases each). The germline V and J ends were trimmed by 5 bases and 3 bases, with 14 bases remaining between them. CDR1 and CDR2 from the germline V gene are SGHTA and FQGNSA. This CDR3 has 14 residues. In nucleotides, the CDR3 is TGTGCCAGCAGCCGAGAGGGGAGAAGCTACGAGCAGTACTTC. This encodes CASSREGRSYEQYF.

The sample holds a few counts of this clone. V is TRBV29-1 and J is TRBJ2-7; D unresolved. V lost 5 bases and J 12 bases, leaving 26 bases between the germline ends. Looked up from germline, CDR1 is SQVTM and CDR2 is ANQGSEA. The CDR3 spans 14 residues. The CDR3 DNA reads TGCAGCGTTCTCCCCAATTCAGAAGATAAATGGCGGTACTTC. Residues: CSVLPNSEDKWRYF.

The V call is TRBV30, the J call TRBJ2-1, with D possibly being TRBD2 (5 bases). From germline, CDR1 is GTSNPN and CDR2 SVGIG (reference sequence). The CDR3 consists of 13 residues. V lost 8 bases and J lost 6, with 17 bases in between. The CDR3 region has the DNA TGTGCCAGTAATCGGGATCCTTCCAATGAGCAGTTCTTC. Translating it yields CASNRDPSNEQFF.

This clone turned up a few times. The chain combines TRBV30 with TRBJ2-7; 7 bases line up with TRBD2. The V gene end was trimmed by 0 bases and the J gene end by 3 bases; junction bases not matched to a gene: 5. The germline gives CDR1 GTSNPN, CDR2 SVGIG (reference sequence). The CDR3 consists of 14 residues. The CDR3 spells CAWSVKGGDYEQYF. In DNA form, the CDR3 reads TGTGCCTGGAGTGTAAAGGGAGGGGACTACGAGCAGTACTTC.

This rearrangement joins TRBV14 to TRBJ2-5, with a possible D match to TRBD2 (5 bases). The germline CDR1 and CDR2 sequences are SGHDN and FVKESK. Trimming stripped 4 bases from V and 7 bases from J, with 10 bases between. The CDR3 is made up of 12 amino acids. Here the CDR3 DNA reads TGTGCCAGCAGCCTTGATGCGGGGACCCAGTACTTC. As protein: CASSLDAGTQYF. Drawing the rest from reference TRBV14 and TRBJ2-5, the complete variable domain is EAGVTQFPSHSVIEKGQTVTLRCDPISGHDNLYWYRRVMGKEIKFLLHFVKESKQDESGMPNNRFLAERTGGTYSTLKVQPAELEDSGVYFCASSLDAGTQYFGPGTRLLVL.

The genes are TRBV28 and TRBJ1-2; 8 bases map to TRBD1. The germline CDR1 and CDR2 sequences are MDHEN and SYDVKM. V lost 5 bases and J lost 6; bases outside the gene matches: 8. This CDR3 has 14 residues. CDR3 sequence (DNA): TGTGCCAGCAGTCTTCGACAGGGGAGTGATGGCTACACCTTC. It is translated as CASSLRQGSDGYTF.

Of note for this clone: A junction boundary mismatches the germline segment, possibly from a read error. CDR3 bases: TGTGCCTGTAGTGAGGGGGTTGGAGTCCTGCCCCAGCATTTT. This sequence encodes CACSEGVGVLPQHF. V is TRBV30 and J is TRBJ1-5; TRBD1 might be the D (6 bases). The CDR3 runs 14 residues. Germline V gene lookup returns CDR1 GTSNPN and CDR2 SVGIG (reference sequence).

V usage is TRBV30 and J usage is TRBJ2-5; D gene ambiguous. The CDR3 extends over 12 amino acids. CDR1 GTSNPN and CDR2 SVGIG come from the germline V gene (reference sequence). V was pared by 3 bases and J by 2 bases, with 7 bases between. CDR3 bases: TGTGCCTGGAGCCCCGGACAAGAGACCCAGTACTTC. It specifies CAWSPGQETQYF.

This clone was detected a few times. This chain links TRBV29-1 with TRBJ1-2; the D is unclear. Trimming stripped 8 bases from V and 4 bases from J, with 14 bases between. Germline loops: CDR1 SQVTM, CDR2 ANQGSEA. This CDR3 spans 12 amino acids. CDR3 nucleotide sequence: TGCAGCTCCCGGGAGGGAGGCTATGGCTACACCTTC. This encodes CSSREGGYGYTF.

The J gene is TRBJ1-1, the V gene TRBV29-1, with 7 positions matching TRBD1. The CDR3 is 13 residues long. Germline-derived CDR1 and CDR2 are SQVTM and ANQGSEA. After removal of 4 bases from V and 12 bases from J, the junction contained 14 bases not matched to a gene. The CDR3 DNA is TGCAGCGTTGGTGGACAGGCGATAGCGGAACCTTTCTTT. Translation gives CSVGGQAIAEPFF.

The J gene is TRBJ1-5, the V gene TRBV2, with D unclear. V was cut by 4 bases and J by 5 bases, with 9 bases left in between. The CDR3 is 13 amino acids. CDR1 is SNHLY, CDR2 FYNNEI, per germline. This chain's CDR3 is CASSGEGDQPQHF. CDR3 DNA: TGTGCCAGCAGTGGGGAGGGAGATCAGCCCCAGCATTTT.

J is TRBJ2-7 and V is TRBV7-2, with D hard to call. V gave up 3 bases and J gave up 5 bases, with 14 bases separating them. The CDR3 runs to 14 residues. Germline V CDR1 and CDR2: SGHTA, FQGNSA. CDR3 coding DNA: TGTGCCAGCAGCTTTTCGGACCTGGGGAACGAGCAGTACTTC. Protein product: CASSFSDLGNEQYF.

This clone has a handful of counts. The chain uses TRBV14 and TRBJ1-2; D is possibly TRBD1 (5 bases). V was clipped by 0 bases and J by 3 bases, with 5 bases between them. CDR1 is SGHDN and CDR2 is FVKESK in the germline V gene. This CDR3 has 13 residues. The CDR3 DNA sequence: TGTGCCAGCAGCCAAGACAGGGACTATGGCTACACCTTC. Translation gives CASSQDRDYGYTF.

The V call is TRBV7-2, the J call TRBJ1-1; no firm D call. V shed 1 base and J shed 1 base, with 10 bases lying between them. There are 15 residues in the CDR3. The V gene's germline CDR1 is SGHTA and CDR2 FQGNSA. The CDR3 reads CASSLGLPRNTEAFF. The DNA for the CDR3 is TGTGCCAGCAGCTTAGGACTGCCTAGGAACACTGAAGCTTTCTTT.